What follows are 10 T cell receptor beta chains derived from one specimen sequenced in a study of cytomegalovirus exposure and HLA in healthy donors. Both 60 Vbeta primers and 13 Jbeta primers went into the PCR. The table came from immunoSEQ multiplex PCR; TCRdb's copy has only in-frame clones and leaves some out. There are roughly 130,000 clones in the sample; approximately 81% occur only once, and 1.5% to 2% lies in the top ten. The sequencing input was PBMCs. The receptors were gathered from a man between 18 and 29 years old in good health and CMV-seronegative.

This chain links TRBV5-1 with TRBJ1-5; tentatively, D is TRBD1 (6 bases). This CDR3 comprises 15 residues. The V end lost 0 bases, the J end lost 4 bases, and 11 bases lay between the germline ends. Looked up from germline, CDR1 is SGHRS and CDR2 is YFSETQ. Here the CDR3 reads CASSLVAGANQPQHF. CDR3 in DNA: TGCGCCAGCAGCTTGGTTGCAGGGGCAAATCAGCCCCAGCATTTT.

This clone has just a few counts. This sequence joins TRBV6-6 and TRBJ2-7, with 14 bases lining up with TRBD2. CDR1 MNHNY and CDR2 SVGAGI come from the germline V gene (reference sequence). The CDR3 covers 16 residues. V shed 6 bases, J shed 0 bases, and the junction held 4 bases outside the gene matches. CDR3 amino acids: CASSPGTSGGSYEQYV. The CDR3, as DNA: TGTGCCAGCAGCCCCGGGACTAGCGGGGGCTCCTACGAGCAGTACGTC.

The chain couples TRBV6-1 to TRBJ1-4, with D perhaps matching TRBD1 (5 bases). The V end lost 6 bases, the J end lost 2 bases, and 13 bases lay between the germline ends. Germline V gives CDR1 MNHNS, CDR2 SASEGT. There are 15 residues in the CDR3. CDR3: CASSEGGATNEKLFF. DNA of the CDR3: TGTGCCAGCAGCGAGGGAGGGGCGACTAATGAAAAACTGTTTTTT.

The gene calls are TRBV2 and TRBJ2-2, with D tentatively TRBD1 (5 bases). The V end was cut by 6 bases, the J end by 3 bases, with 11 bases between. The CDR3 is 14 residues long. The germline gives CDR1 SNHLY, CDR2 FYNNEI. Here the CDR3 DNA reads TGTGCCAGCAGGGCTACAGGCCACACCGGGGAGCTGTTTTTT. This encodes CASRATGHTGELFF.

This rearrangement joins TRBV7-9 to TRBJ2-1; TRBD1 is a possible D gene (5 bases). The germline CDR1 and CDR2 sequences are SEHNR and FQNEAQ (reference sequence). Trimming removed 6 bases from V and 8 bases from J, with 14 bases in between. The CDR3 is 13 residues long. CDR3 residues: CASRNVGAHEQFF. The CDR3 nucleotides are TGTGCCAGCAGGAACGTAGGGGCCCATGAGCAGTTCTTC.

The chain is built from TRBV7-9 and TRBJ1-3; 9 bases map to TRBD1. Trimming cost V 6 bases and J 2 bases; bases outside gene matches: 14. The CDR3 contains 18 residues. CDR1 is SEHNR, CDR2 FQNEAQ, per germline (reference sequence). Here the CDR3 DNA reads TGTGCCAGCAGGCAAAGACTTCACGGGACAGGGACTGGAAACACCATATATTTT. Protein: CASRQRLHGTGTGNTIYF. Supplemented by reference TRBV7-9 and TRBJ1-3, the full variable domain reads DTGVSQNPRHKITKRGQNVTFRCDPISEHNRLYWYRQTLGQGPEFLTYFQNEAQLEKSRLLSDRFSAERPKGSFSTLEIQRTEQGDSAMYLCASRQRLHGTGTGNTIYFGEGSWLTVV.

This clone showed up just once. J is TRBJ2-3 and V is TRBV9; 7 positions match TRBD1. V gave up 3 bases and J gave up 6 bases; unmatched junction bases: 7. The CDR3 loop spans 14 amino acids. Germline CDR1 is SGDLS and CDR2 is YYNGEE. CDR3 nucleotide sequence: TGTGCCAGCAGCGCGGGACAGTACGCCGATACGCAGTATTTT. Translated, it gives CASSAGQYADTQYF.

This chain links TRBV5-1 with TRBJ2-5; D is possibly TRBD2 (6 bases). The V end was cut by 5 bases, the J end by 2 bases, with 7 bases between. The CDR3 is 12 amino acids. Germline CDR1 and CDR2: SGHRS and YFSETQ. The CDR3 region is CASREGQETQYF. In nucleotides, the CDR3 is TGCGCCAGCAGGGAGGGACAAGAGACCCAGTACTTC.

This chain joins TRBV15 and TRBJ1-5, with D perhaps TRBD1 (6 bases). Trimming removed 1 base at V and 4 bases at J, with 11 bases between. Germline CDR1 reads LNHNV; CDR2 reads YYDKDF (reference sequence). This CDR3 comprises 15 residues. The CDR3 region is CATSRVGGGNQPQHF. The CDR3 DNA follows: TGTGCCACCAGCAGAGTAGGGGGGGGGAATCAGCCCCAGCATTTT.

The chain carries TRBV11-1 and TRBJ1-2, with TRBD1 matching 10 bases. Trimming took 0 bases from V and 8 from J; bases not matched to a gene: 9. The CDR3 runs to 16 residues. Germline loops: CDR1 SGHAT, CDR2 FQDESV (reference sequence). This chain's CDR3 is CASSLAASGQGSGYTF. CDR3 sequence (DNA): TGTGCCAGCAGCTTAGCAGCGTCGGGACAGGGGAGCGGCTACACCTTC.